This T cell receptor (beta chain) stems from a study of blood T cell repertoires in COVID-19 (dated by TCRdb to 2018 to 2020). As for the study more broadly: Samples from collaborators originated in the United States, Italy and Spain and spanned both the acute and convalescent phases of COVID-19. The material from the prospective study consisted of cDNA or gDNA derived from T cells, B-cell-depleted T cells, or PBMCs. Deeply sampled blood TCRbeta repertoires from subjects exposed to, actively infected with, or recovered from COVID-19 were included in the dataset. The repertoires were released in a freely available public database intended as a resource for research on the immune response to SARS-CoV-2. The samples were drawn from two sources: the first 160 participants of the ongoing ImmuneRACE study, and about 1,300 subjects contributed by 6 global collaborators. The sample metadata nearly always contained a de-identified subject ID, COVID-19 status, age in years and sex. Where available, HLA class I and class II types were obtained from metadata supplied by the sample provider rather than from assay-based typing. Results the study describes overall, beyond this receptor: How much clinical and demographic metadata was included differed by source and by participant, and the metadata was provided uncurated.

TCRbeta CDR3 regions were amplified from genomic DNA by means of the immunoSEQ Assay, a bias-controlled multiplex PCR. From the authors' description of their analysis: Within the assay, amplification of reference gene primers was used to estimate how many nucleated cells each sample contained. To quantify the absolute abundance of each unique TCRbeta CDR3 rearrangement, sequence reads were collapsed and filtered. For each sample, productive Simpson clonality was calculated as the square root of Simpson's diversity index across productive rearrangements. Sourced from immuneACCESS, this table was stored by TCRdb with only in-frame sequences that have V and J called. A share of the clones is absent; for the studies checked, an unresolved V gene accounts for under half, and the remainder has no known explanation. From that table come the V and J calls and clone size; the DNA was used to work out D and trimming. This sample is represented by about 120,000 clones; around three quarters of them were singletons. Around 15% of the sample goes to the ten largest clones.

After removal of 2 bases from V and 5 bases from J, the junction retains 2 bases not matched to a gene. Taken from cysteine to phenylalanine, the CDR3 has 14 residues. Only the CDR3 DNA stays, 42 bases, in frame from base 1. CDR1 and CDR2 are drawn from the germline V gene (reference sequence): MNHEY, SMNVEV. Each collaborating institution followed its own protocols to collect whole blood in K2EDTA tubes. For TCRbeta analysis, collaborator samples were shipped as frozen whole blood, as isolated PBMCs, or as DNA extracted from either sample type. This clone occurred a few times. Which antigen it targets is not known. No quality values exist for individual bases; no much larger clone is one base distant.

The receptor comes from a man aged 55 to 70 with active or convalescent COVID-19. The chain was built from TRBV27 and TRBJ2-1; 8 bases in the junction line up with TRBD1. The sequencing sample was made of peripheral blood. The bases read TGTGCCAGCAGTTTACAGGGGGCAAACAATGAGCAGTTCTTC. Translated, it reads CASSLQGANNEQFF.